These 17 T cell receptor beta chains originate from one sample sequenced in a study of cytomegalovirus exposure and HLA in healthy donors. Primers: 60 Vbeta forward and 13 Jbeta reverse. TCRdb keeps only in-frame clones here, not all; method: immunoSEQ multiplex PCR. The sample yields more than 70,000 clones, around 74% seen once. The sequenced sample was PBMCs. These receptors were collected from a boy aged 5 to 17 in good health and CMV-seronegative.

The table lists this clone with a few counts. V and J are TRBV9 and TRBJ1-2; no reliable D call. The V end was cut by 3 bases, the J end by 7 bases, with 4 bases between. There are 10 residues in the CDR3. Germline CDR1 and CDR2: SGDLS and YYNGEE. The CDR3 DNA sequence: TGTGCCAGCAGCGGGGCTGGCTACACCTTC. Amino acid sequence: CASSGAGYTF.

The CDR3 sequence is CASSMANSYEQYF. For the CDR3, the DNA is TGTGCCAGTAGTATGGCCAATTCCTACGAGCAGTACTTC. The V gene is TRBV19, the J gene TRBJ2-7; D ambiguous. V lost 3 bases, J lost 1 base, and 7 bases lay in between. From germline, CDR1 is LNHDA and CDR2 SQIVND (reference sequence). The CDR3 length is 13 residues. The complete variable domain, with remaining parts taken from reference TRBV19 and TRBJ2-7, reads DGGITQSPKYLFRKEGQNVTLSCEQNLNHDAMYWYRQDPGQGLRLIYYSQIVNDFQKGDIAEGYSVSREKKESFPLTVTSAQKNPTAFYLCASSMANSYEQYFGPGTRLTVT.

V usage is TRBV28 and J usage is TRBJ1-5, with 11 bases aligning to TRBD1. Germline values: CDR1 MDHEN, CDR2 SYDVKM. This CDR3 spans 20 amino acids. J was trimmed by 4 bases and V by 3 bases; bases with no gene match: 17. CDR3 nucleotide sequence: TGTGCCAGCAGTTTGTTTAAATCGGACAGGGGGCGCGGACGGAATCAGCCCCAGCATTTT. It translates to CASSLFKSDRGRGRNQPQHF.

Comments on this clone: At the DNA level, this CDR3 is encoded by other sequences in the same sample as well. V usage is TRBV27 and J usage is TRBJ2-7, with D unclear. This CDR3 contains 13 residues. Trimming took off 2 bases at V and 4 bases at J, with 9 bases between the two ends. Germline-derived CDR1 and CDR2 are MNHEY and SMNVEV (reference sequence). In DNA form, the CDR3 reads TGTGCCAGCAGTTTAGGCAGCGCTTACGAGCAGTACTTC. Encoded protein: CASSLGSAYEQYF.

The chain combines TRBV4-3 with TRBJ1-1; D unclear. The V gene's germline CDR1 is LGHNA and CDR2 YSLEER. The germline V and J ends were trimmed by 4 bases and 1 base, with 7 bases remaining between them. The CDR3 extends over 13 amino acids. The DNA of the CDR3 is TGCGCCAGCAGCCTTTCCCAGAACACTGAAGCTTTCTTT. It is translated as CASSLSQNTEAFF.

The J gene is TRBJ1-5, the V gene TRBV4-3; D not resolved. Trimming shortened V by 0 bases and J by 2 bases, and 8 bases separated the two germline ends. The CDR3 length is 15 residues. The germline CDR1 and CDR2 sequences are LGHNA and YSLEER. The CDR3 region has the DNA TGCGCCAGCAGCCAAGATTACAGAGGCAATCAGCCCCAGCATTTT. Its protein product is CASSQDYRGNQPQHF.

This rearrangement joins TRBV18 to TRBJ2-7; TRBD1 matches 10 bases. V trimming: 0 bases; J trimming: 6 bases; junction bases outside the gene matches: 5. The CDR3 has 15 residues. CDR1 and CDR2 from the germline V gene are KGHSH and LQKENI. CDR3 sequence: CASSPPDRGRGEQYF. CDR3 bases: TGTGCCAGCTCACCACCCGACAGGGGGCGAGGCGAGCAGTACTTC.

This clone occurred once. The genes are TRBV7-8 and TRBJ1-5; 7 bases fit TRBD1. V shed 1 base, J shed 5 bases, and the junction held 8 bases outside the gene matches. The germline gives CDR1 SGHVS, CDR2 FQNEAQ. The CDR3 runs to 16 residues. CDR3 coding DNA: TGTGCCAGCAGCTTAGTAATTTCAGGGGGACATCAGCCCCAGCATTTT. Amino acid sequence: CASSLVISGGHQPQHF.

This chain links TRBV28 with TRBJ2-1; 7 bases map to TRBD1. The CDR3 is made up of 14 amino acids. J gave up 10 bases and V 5 bases, and 11 bases lay outside the gene matches. CDR1 is MDHEN and CDR2 is SYDVKM in the germline V gene. The CDR3 loop reads CASSPRTGHAEQFF. In nucleotides, the CDR3 is TGTGCCAGCAGTCCACGGACAGGACACGCGGAGCAGTTCTTC.

The CDR3 coding sequence is TGCGCCAGCAGCCAAGACCGGGGAAGCTCCTACAATGAGCAGTTCTTC. Its protein product is CASSQDRGSSYNEQFF. The chain employs TRBV4-3 and TRBJ2-1, with D tentatively TRBD2 (5 bases). The V and J ends lost 0 bases and 0 bases respectively, with 9 bases between them. The CDR3 sequence is 16 residues long. Germline CDR1 reads LGHNA; CDR2 reads YSLEER.

The chain carries TRBV11-1 and TRBJ2-6; D call uncertain. From germline, CDR1 is SGHAT and CDR2 FQDESV (reference sequence). V lost 5 bases and J 0 bases, leaving 11 bases between the germline ends. There are 16 residues in the CDR3. The CDR3 DNA is TGTGCCAGCAGCCGAGCAGGAAGCTCTGGGGCCAACGTCCTGACTTTC. Translation gives CASSRAGSSGANVLTF.

Of note for this clone: The junction departs from germline at one end; a sequencing error may be responsible. The CDR3 DNA reads TGTGCCAGCAGAGAATACAGGGGATTGGAATATGGCTACACCTTC. This gives the protein CASREYRGLEYGYTF. This sequence joins TRBV25-1 and TRBJ1-2; 7 nucleotides line up with TRBD1. Germline lookup yields CDR1 MGHDK and CDR2 SYGVNS. This CDR3 contains 15 residues.

The J gene is TRBJ2-5, the V gene TRBV25-1; 7 nucleotides agree with TRBD1. Germline-derived CDR1 and CDR2 are MGHDK and SYGVNS. The CDR3 covers 15 residues. V lost 7 bases to trimming and J lost 2 bases; unmatched junction nucleotides: 10. The CDR3 sequence: CASIGTANRQETQYF. CDR3 coding DNA: TGTGCCAGCATAGGGACAGCGAATAGACAAGAGACCCAGTACTTC.

The V gene is TRBV29-1, the J gene TRBJ1-1, with D possibly being TRBD1 (5 bases). Trimming cost V 7 bases and J 8 bases, with 11 bases left between them. The CDR3 runs to 10 residues. CDR1 is SQVTM, CDR2 ANQGSEA, per germline. CDR3 amino acids: CSGESGEAFF. The CDR3 nucleotides are TGCAGCGGAGAGTCAGGGGAAGCTTTCTTT. Together with reference TRBV29-1 and TRBJ1-1, the CDR3 gives the full variable domain: SAVISQKPSRDICQRGTSLTIQCQVDSQVTMMFWYRQQPGQSLTLIATANQGSEATYESGFVIDKFPISRPNLTFSTLTVSNMSPEDSSIYLCSGESGEAFFGQGTRLTVV.

This clone was detected once. V is TRBV28 and J is TRBJ1-5, with 9 positions matching TRBD1. The germline gives CDR1 MDHEN, CDR2 SYDVKM. CDR3 size: 17 residues. Trimming at V came to 6 bases and at J to 3 bases, leaving 12 bases not matched to a gene. CDR3 in amino acids: CASSPKRGQGPNQPQHF. The CDR3 bases are TGTGCCAGCAGCCCAAAACGGGGACAGGGACCCAATCAGCCCCAGCATTTT.

This clone was picked up one time. The rearrangement joins TRBV29-1 to TRBJ2-7; maybe TRBD2 (6 bases). The V and J ends lost 7 bases and 0 bases respectively, with 19 bases between them. Looked up from germline, CDR1 is SQVTM and CDR2 is ANQGSEA. The CDR3 has 15 amino acids. The CDR3 here is CSASTGTRSSYEQYF. The CDR3 nucleotides read TGCAGCGCTAGTACGGGGACTCGGAGCTCCTACGAGCAGTACTTC.

The chain recombines TRBV6-6 with TRBJ1-1; 8 bases are a match to TRBD1. The V segment lost 4 bases and the J segment 5 bases; nucleotides outside the gene matches: 9. This CDR3 contains 15 residues. Germline V CDR1 and CDR2: MNHNY, SVGAGI (reference sequence). DNA for the CDR3: TGTGCCAGCAGTTCGGGACAGGTCGTTTTGACTGAAGCTTTCTTT. Protein product: CASSSGQVVLTEAFF.